This is a list of T cell receptor beta chains from one sample in a study of T cell repertoires in cytomegalovirus infection. TCRdb processed the reads anew with MiXCR; each CDR3 protein has one entry. The table lists around 360,000 distinct CDR3 sequences, just under 35% of them singletons. Antigen specificity for these receptors is unknown. The source material was cultured PBMCs, sampled from culture after CMV antigen stimulation. The receptors were sampled from a human donor in good health (CMV status not recorded). Some clones in this sample may be carry-over from other donors' samples. CDR3s include the opening cysteine and the closing phenylalanine or tryptophan. D genes are given only for firm matches. Some rows mark clone size as missing; the rest say once, few, many or name a class of expanded clone.

J gene,D gene,clone size,V gene,CDR3 DNA,CDR3 protein
TRBJ2-7,TRBD2,-,TRBV19,TGTGCCAGTAGTAAACTAGCGGGAGGACATTCCTACGAGCAGTACTTC,CASSKLAGGHSYEQYF
TRBJ2-7,TRBD2,-,TRBV20-1,TGCAGTGCTAGGACCGGGACTAGCGGTTCCTACGAGCAGTACTTC,CSARTGTSGSYEQYF
TRBJ1-5,-,-,TRBV20-1,TGCAGTGCTTGGCCGGGGACAAGAGGACAGCCCCAGCATTTT,CSAWPGTRGQPQHF
TRBJ1-1,-,many,TRBV7-2,TGTGCCAGCAGCTTTTCCCTCACTGAAGCTTTCTTT,CASSFSLTEAFF
TRBJ2-6,-,few,TRBV4-1,TGCGCCAGCAGTGCAGGAGCCTCTGGGGCCAACGTCCTGACTTTC,CASSAGASGANVLTF
TRBJ1-1,-,few,TRBV12-3/TRBV12-4,TGTGCCAGCAGCCCCGGGGGAGGGAGGGCTGAAGCTTTCTTT,CASSPGGGRAEAFF
TRBJ1-1,-,few,TRBV10-2,TGCGCCAGCGCTTCAGGGGAATCGAACATGGAAGCTTTCTTT,CASASGESNMEAFF
TRBJ2-7,TRBD2,-,TRBV6-1,TGTGCCAGCAAGACGACTAGCGGGGGCTACGAGCAGTACTTC,CASKTTSGGYEQYF
TRBJ2-5,TRBD1,many,TRBV28,TGTGCCAGCGTACCGACAGGGGGCGGAGAGACCCAGTACTTC,CASVPTGGGETQYF
TRBJ2-1,TRBD2,few,TRBV7-2,TGTGCCAGCAGCTACGGGACTAGCGGCGGTGAGCAGTTCTTC,CASSYGTSGGEQFF
TRBJ2-1,-,-,TRBV12-3/TRBV12-4,TGTGCCACTTCGTCCATGAGCTCCTACAATGAGCAGTTCTTC,CATSSMSSYNEQFF
TRBJ1-5,-,few,TRBV7-2,TGTGCCAGCGGTAACAATCAGCCCCAGCATTTT,CASGNNQPQHF
TRBJ2-1,TRBD2,few,TRBV7-2,TGTGCCAGCAGCCCAGGACTAGCGGGACGCAATGAGCAGTTCTTC,CASSPGLAGRNEQFF
TRBJ2-1,TRBD2,-,TRBV5-4,TGTGCCAGCAGCGGTGGACTAGCGGGAGGGGGTGAGCAGTTCTTC,CASSGGLAGGGEQFF
TRBJ2-7,TRBD1,many,TRBV6-2/TRBV6-3,TGTGCCAGCATCCCCACACGCCGGGACAGGTACTACGAGCAGTACTTC,CASIPTRRDRYYEQYF
TRBJ2-4,-,-,TRBV6-2/TRBV6-3,TGTGCCAGCAGTTACACCGACGGGAAAAACATTCAGTACTTC,CASSYTDGKNIQYF
TRBJ1-6,TRBD1,-,TRBV20-1,TGCAGTGCTAGAGGGGGACAGGGTGTATCACCCCTCCACTTT,CSARGGQGVSPLHF
TRBJ1-2,TRBD1,few,TRBV7-9,TGTGCCAGCAGACCGACAGGGGAGGGCCGTGGCTACACCTTC,CASRPTGEGRGYTF
TRBJ1-4,-,-,TRBV29-1,TGCAGCTTTCGGGGCGCAACTAATGAAAAACTGTTTTTT,CSFRGATNEKLFF
TRBJ2-1,-,-,TRBV6-6,TGTGCCAGCAGTTACTCGGGGGCGAACCTTGGTGGCAATGAGCAGTTCTTC,CASSYSGANLGGNEQFF
TRBJ1-4,-,-,TRBV4-1,TGCGCCAGCACCGGTGGGCTAGGGACTAATGAAAAACTGTTTTTT,CASTGGLGTNEKLFF
TRBJ2-3,-,-,TRBV15,TGTGCCACCAGCAGAGATTTGGCAGGCACCGGTACGCAGTATTTT,CATSRDLAGTGTQYF
TRBJ2-1,TRBD2,-,TRBV9,TGTGCCAGCAGCGAACCTAGCGGGAGAAAGTACAATGAGCAGTTCTTC,CASSEPSGRKYNEQFF
TRBJ2-3,-,-,TRBV27,TGTGCCAGCAAAGAAGCAGATACGCAGTATTTT,CASKEADTQYF
TRBJ2-2,-,-,TRBV12-3/TRBV12-4,TGTGCCAGCATCCCGAGGGCGACCTTAGGAACCGGGGAGCTGTTTTTT,CASIPRATLGTGELFF
TRBJ2-1,-,-,TRBV11-2,TGTGCCAGCAGCCACTGGACAGAGCCTCGCGATGAGCAGTTCTTC,CASSHWTEPRDEQFF
TRBJ2-1,-,many,TRBV7-8,TGTGCCAGCAGGCTAATGTGGGGGATTAACTACAATGAGCAGTTCTTC,CASRLMWGINYNEQFF
TRBJ2-2,TRBD2,once,TRBV6-6,TGTGCCAGCAGTGGGACTAGATCCACCGGGGAGCTGTTTTTT,CASSGTRSTGELFF
TRBJ1-3,TRBD1,-,TRBV12-3/TRBV12-4,TGTGCCAGCAGTTTAGTTTGGACAGGGGGCGCTGAAGGAAACACCATATATTTT,CASSLVWTGGAEGNTIYF
TRBJ1-6,-,many,TRBV20-1,TGCAGTGCTAGAGAGAGGGATCCTAGCTCCTATAATTCACCCCTCCACTTT,CSARERDPSSYNSPLHF
TRBJ1-1,-,-,TRBV15,TGTGCCACCAGCAGAGATGACGGACCCTCCGAGAAAGCTTTCTTT,CATSRDDGPSEKAFF
TRBJ1-1,-,few,TRBV11-2,TGTGCCAGCAGCTTAGTGGGACAAACTGAAGCTTTCTTT,CASSLVGQTEAFF
TRBJ1-3,-,few,TRBV20-1,TGCAGTGCTAGAGATTGGGCAGGGACAGGAAACACCATATATTTT,CSARDWAGTGNTIYF
TRBJ2-1,TRBD2,-,TRBV6-2/TRBV6-3,TGTGCCAGCAGATCTGGGGGGGCGGGAGGTGCCCCTATAAATGAGCAGTTCTTC,CASRSGGAGGAPINEQFF
TRBJ1-3,-,few,TRBV2,TGTGCCAGCAGTGAAGCGCCTGGAATAACAGAGTGGGGCTCTGGAAACACCATATATTTT,CASSEAPGITEWGSGNTIYF
TRBJ2-5,TRBD1,few,TRBV19,TGTGCCAGTAGTTCGTGGACAGGGCGTAAAGAGACCCAGTACTTC,CASSSWTGRKETQYF